This T cell receptor beta chain was retrieved from a study of OX40 agonist ivuxolimab in advanced cancers. Concerning this clone: The antigen is unknown. A read error may produce the germline difference seen at one junction end. Other nucleotide sequences in the sample specify the same CDR3.

The protocol was immunoSEQ multiplex PCR, while the TCRdb copy is restricted to in-frame clones and leaves out a portion. In the table there are tens of thousands of clones, around 82% of which are singletons. The CDR3 sequence is 14 residues long. Germline CDR1 reads SGHNT; CDR2 reads YENEEA. General observations from the study: Expanded peripheral T cells had an undetermined antigen specificity.

The chain carries TRBV11-3 and TRBJ1-1; D might be TRBD1 (5 bases). The sample was CD4+ or CD8+ T cells sorted from blood, taken in a trial of the OX40 agonist ivuxolimab. This clonotype was sampled from an adult with an advanced solid tumor such as melanoma, head and neck, liver or kidney cancer. The CDR3 sequence: CASSLVEGSTEAFF. CDR3 nucleotide sequence: TGTGCCAGCAGCTTAGTTGAGGGGTCCACTGAGGCTTTCTTT.